The 8 T cell receptor beta chains below all came from one sample that was sequenced in a study of T cell responses to AZD1222 COVID-19 vaccine. Profiled with immunoSEQ multiplex PCR; TCRdb holds only in-frame clones, not every one. The sample includes tens of thousands of clones, approximately 79% seen only once; the top ten take 20% to 25%. Sample: peripheral blood, taken on day 0 of MenACWY control vaccination. The receptors shown here come from an adult in good health.

This chain links TRBV5-4 with TRBJ2-5; 8 positions match TRBD2. The V and J ends lost 4 bases and 5 bases, in that order; junction bases with no gene match: 19. The germline V gene has CDR1 SGHNT and CDR2 YYREEE (reference sequence). The CDR3 has 18 amino acids. The CDR3 nucleotides are TGTGCCAGCAGCGTACGATCCCTCTTGGCGGGGGGCCGGGAGACCCAGTACTTC. Translating gives CASSVRSLLAGGRETQYF.

This clone has only one observation. CDR3 residues: CASSLGGLAGSGELFF. The CDR3 DNA follows: TGTGCCAGCAGTTTGGGGGGACTAGCGGGTTCCGGGGAGCTGTTTTTT. The chain joins TRBV28 to TRBJ2-2; the match to TRBD2 covers 12 bases. From germline, CDR1 is MDHEN and CDR2 SYDVKM. The CDR3 contains 16 residues. J gave up 6 bases and V 3 bases, and 5 bases lay outside the gene matches.

The CDR3 DNA sequence: TGTGCCAGTGCCCGTACCGGGACAGGGCTTAACACCGGGGAGCTGTTTTTT. This gives the protein CASARTGTGLNTGELFF. The chain has TRBV19 and TRBJ2-2, with 9 bases identical to TRBD1. The CDR3 contains 17 residues. Germline CDR1 reads LNHDA; CDR2 reads SQIVND (reference sequence). V lost 8 bases, J lost 2 bases, and 12 bases stayed unmatched.

The V call is TRBV27, the J call TRBJ1-5, with 8 bases matching TRBD1. Germline lookup yields CDR1 MNHEY and CDR2 SMNVEV (reference sequence). CDR3 length: 14 amino acids. J gave up 6 bases and V 5 bases, and 6 bases lay outside the gene matches. The CDR3 coding sequence is TGTGCCAGCAGTACTCAGGGGGCAGGTCAGCCCCAGCATTTT. It translates to CASSTQGAGQPQHF.

The chain uses TRBV27 and TRBJ2-5; TRBD2 is a possible D gene (6 bases). This CDR3 region has 15 residues. V was shortened by 1 base and J by 4 bases, with 13 bases between the two germline ends. Looked up from germline, CDR1 is MNHEY and CDR2 is SMNVEV (reference sequence). CDR3 loop: CASSLYGGLGETQYF. The CDR3 DNA follows: TGTGCCAGCAGTTTATATGGAGGGTTAGGAGAGACCCAGTACTTC.

V gene TRBV12-3 or TRBV12-4 combines with J gene TRBJ1-1, with D uncertain. The V end was cut by 7 bases, the J end by 3 bases, with 12 bases between. The CDR3 spans 13 residues. The CDR3 coding sequence is TGTGCCAGCACTAGCAGCGGTTACACTGAAGCTTTCTTT. This translates into CASTSSGYTEAFF.

This sequence joins TRBV5-1 and TRBJ1-2; 9 bases are a match to TRBD1. With 4 bases clipped from V and 5 bases from J, the junction kept 9 bases outside the gene matches. Germline CDR1 reads SGHRS; CDR2 reads YFSETQ. The CDR3 loop spans 15 amino acids. In DNA form, the CDR3 reads TGCGCCAGCAGCACAGGGGGCCGCGCTATATATGGCTACACCTTC. It yields the protein CASSTGGRAIYGYTF.

The chain is built from TRBV2 and TRBJ1-5, with TRBD1 identical over 9 bases. V was clipped by 6 bases and J by 4 bases; unmatched bases: 7. The germline CDR1 and CDR2 sequences are SNHLY and FYNNEI. CDR3 size: 15 residues. In nucleotides, the CDR3 is TGTGCCAGCAGCGACCCGGGACAGGGAAATCAGCCCCAGCATTTT. It translates to CASSDPGQGNQPQHF.